The source of this T cell receptor beta chain is a study of EBV T-cell therapy then PD-1 blockade in nasopharyngeal carcinoma. Looked up from germline, CDR1 is SEHNR and CDR2 is FQNEAQ (reference sequence). V shed 4 bases and J shed 4 bases, with 10 bases lying between them. The CDR3 consists of 14 residues. Points on this clone: The antigen remains undetermined.

Stated treatment: AdE1-LMPpoly-expanded autologous EBV-specific T-cell therapy followed by anti-PD-1 nivolumab. Only in-frame clones appear in the TCRdb table, and some are missing; sequencing was by immunoSEQ multiplex PCR. The data show roughly 15,000 clones, approximately 81% seen once. The TCR comes from a man aged 35 to 55 with nasopharyngeal carcinoma. Sample: CD8+ T cells from blood, taken at approximately day 99 from a patient whose treatment included autologous EBV-specific T cells and nivolumab. The J gene is TRBJ2-2, the V gene TRBV7-9; D could derive from TRBD1 or TRBD2 (5 bases each). As DNA, the CDR3 is TGTGCCAGCAGCTCGTTGAGGGGCACCGGGGAGCTGTTTTTT. Residues: CASSSLRGTGELFF.